This T cell receptor beta chain was captured by sequencing in a study of monozygotic twins with cystic fibrosis (dated by TCRdb to the early 2020s). As for the study more broadly: Around 3 micrograms of fragmented DNA went through roughly 15 PCR cycles to produce barcoded libraries. The cohort comprised ten female and six male twin pairs aged about 2.0 to 36.4 years, median about 9.4 years, mostly children and adolescents. Twins were ranked among about a thousand cohort participants for weight-for-height and FEVPerc (FEV1 disease centile) at the day of blood sampling. Data for three of the twin pairs had been reported earlier in a different context. TCR beta repertoires were compared within and between 16 monozygotic twin pairs with cystic fibrosis so that genetic influence on V and J gene usage could be assessed. General findings and caveats noted by the study authors: Sharing of nucleotide-identical clonotypes was significantly greater within monozygotic CF twin pairs than between unrelated CF individuals (P = 0.000026, Mann-Whitney). Simpson clonality tended to be low (median about 0.0095), which suggests a naive-dominated repertoire, although clonality was higher in the most severely affected patients. V gene usage was most similar to the co-twin for 13 of 16 pairs, and J usage for 8 of 16 pairs, suggesting genetic constraints. The cohort was small, and no association was found between shared CDR3 numbers and age, concordance or disease severity.

As to this clone: Its target antigen remains unknown. Base qualities were left out, and no much larger clone turns up one base away.

The twin pairs came from the European Cystic Fibrosis Twin and Sibling Study Cohort, a cohort that recruited patients from 150 to 200 CF clinics across 14 European countries. Zygosity and CFTR genotype were confirmed in-house, and zygosity was tested by multiplex PCR of nine short tandem repeat loci. Each twin gave a peripheral blood sample, and clinical parameters were documented on that same day of blood sampling. Phenol/chloroform extraction was used to isolate genomic DNA from peripheral blood cells, and the DNA was then kept in TE buffer at 4 degrees C. Spanning cysteine to phenylalanine, the CDR3 consists of 17 amino acids. CDR3 DNA is the only sequence kept; it has 51 bases, read in frame from the first base. CDR1 and CDR2 are read off the germline V gene as MGHRA and YSYEKL. V and J lose 2 bases and 0 bases, and a span of 14 bases separates them. TCR beta CDR3 regions were amplified by multiplex PCR with the immunoSEQ immune profiling system according to the manufacturer's instructions. Sequencing was performed on an Illumina NextSeq system. The original methods were these. The immunoSEQ Analyzer platform handled processing of the sequence data, and clonality was calculated by taking the square root of Simpson's index of productive rearrangements. Jensen-Shannon distance served as the measure of similarity in V and J usage, while OLGA was used to compute CDR3 generation probabilities. The researchers looked up shared CDR3 sequences in the immuneACCESS database (August 2020) and in VDJdb (December 2020). The source is immuneACCESS, and TCRdb retained only in-frame sequences with V and J called. Part of the clones is not carried over; for the studies checked, unresolved V genes explain less than half of this, and the remainder is unexplained. D and trimming come from the DNA, and the V and J calls and clone size come from that table. The sample table records 30,000 or so clones; roughly 66% of these occur just once. The top ten hold approximately 0.79% of the sample.

The material sequenced was blood. This receptor chain uses TRBV4-1 and TRBJ2-4, with TRBD1 as a weak D call on 6 bases. This sequence was found in a girl between 10 and 17 years old with cystic fibrosis. Here is the DNA: TGCGCCAGCAGCCAACGCACAGGGCTAGTAGCCAAAAACATTCAGTACTTC. Its protein product is CASSQRTGLVAKNIQYF.